The clone carrying this TCR beta chain was counted between two and nine times. Its antigen remains unknown. Unmatched junction bases numbered 8, after V lost 5 bases and J lost 5 bases. This CDR3 spans 16 amino acids. Germline assignment: CDR1 SEHNR and CDR2 FQNEAQ (reference sequence). This sample is part of a study of identical twins. The study, taken as a whole, reports: When twins shared out-of-frame alpha sequences, those sequences had excess low generation probability.

TCRdb independently ran MiXCR on the 5' RACE reads; one entry per CDR3 protein. The repertoire holds approximately 410,000 distinct CDR3 sequences, with roughly 18% as singletons. The rearrangement uses TRBV7-9 and TRBJ2-7; TRBD2 agrees at 14 bases. The TCR was taken from a man aged 45-65 years in good health. The specimen was naive T cells sorted from blood. The CDR3: CASSPRGLAGDHEQYF. Written as DNA, the CDR3 is TGTGCCAGCAGCCCCAGGGGACTAGCGGGAGACCACGAGCAGTACTTC. Filled out from reference TRBV7-9 and TRBJ2-7, the complete variable domain reads DTGVSQNPRHKITKRGQNVTFRCDPISEHNRLYWYRQTLGQGPEFLTYFQNEAQLEKSRLLSDRFSAERPKGSFSTLEIQRTEQGDSAMYLCASSPRGLAGDHEQYFGPGTRLTVT.